These 20 T cell receptor beta chains originate from one sample sequenced in a study of blood T cell repertoires in COVID-19. Profiling relied on immunoSEQ multiplex PCR, and the TCRdb table lists in-frame clones only, not all of them. Of about 160,000 clones in the sample, approximately 86% are singletons; the top ten hold approximately 3.8%. The sequenced sample was PBMCs or T cells enriched from blood (not recorded which). The receptors shown here come from a middle-aged woman who had been exposed to COVID-19.

The rearrangement links TRBV4-3 to TRBJ2-1; TRBD2 agrees at 7 bases. Trimming cost V 1 base and J 6 bases; bases outside gene matches: 6. There are 15 residues in the CDR3. Germline-derived CDR1 and CDR2 are LGHNA and YSLEER. This CDR3 is CASSQGGTTFNEQFF. For the CDR3, the DNA is TGCGCCAGCAGCCAAGGCGGGACTACCTTCAATGAGCAGTTCTTC.

V usage is TRBV7-9 and J usage is TRBJ2-5; 12 nucleotides align to TRBD2. The J segment lost 1 base and the V segment lost 4 bases, leaving 10 bases of the junction unmatched. Germline-derived CDR1 and CDR2 are SEHNR and FQNEAQ (reference sequence). This CDR3 has 18 amino acids. The CDR3, as DNA: TGTGCCAGCAGCTCAGGACTAGCGGGACCCCTGGCCCAAGAGACCCAGTACTTC. As protein: CASSSGLAGPLAQETQYF. The full variable domain, in which reference TRBV7-9 and TRBJ2-5 provide the parts outside the CDR3, is DTGVSQNPRHKITKRGQNVTFRCDPISEHNRLYWYRQTLGQGPEFLTYFQNEAQLEKSRLLSDRFSAERPKGSFSTLEIQRTEQGDSAMYLCASSSGLAGPLAQETQYFGPGTRLLVL.

The rearrangement links TRBV28 to TRBJ2-5; TRBD2 matches 11 bases. There are 16 residues in the CDR3. J was trimmed by 0 bases and V by 1 base; bases with no gene match: 1. From germline, CDR1 is MDHEN and CDR2 SYDVKM. CDR3 DNA: TGTGCCAGCAGTTTATTAGCGGGGGGGAACCAAGAGACCCAGTACTTC. This codes for CASSLLAGGNQETQYF.

The chain combines TRBV2 with TRBJ1-2; unclear D gene. This CDR3 region has 16 residues. The germline gives CDR1 SNHLY, CDR2 FYNNEI. V was trimmed by 0 bases and J by 2 bases, leaving 13 bases between them. Here the CDR3 DNA reads TGTGCCAGCAGTGAAGCAATTTGGGCCCAGAACTATGGCTACACCTTC. Translating gives CASSEAIWAQNYGYTF.

The rearrangement uses TRBV7-9 and TRBJ2-3, with 8 bases fitting TRBD1. V trimming: 6 bases; J trimming: 5 bases; junction bases outside the gene matches: 7. Germline CDR1 and CDR2: SEHNR and FQNEAQ (reference sequence). The length of the CDR3 is 14 residues. The CDR3: CASSMDRAGDTQYF. The CDR3 DNA reads as TGTGCCAGCAGTATGGACAGGGCAGGAGATACGCAGTATTTT.

The J gene is TRBJ2-3, the V gene TRBV21-1; the DNA was not compared with TRBD2, the D call given in the table. TRBV21-1 is designated a pseudogene. This CDR3 spans 15 amino acids. CDR3 loop: CASSEGGFSTDTQYF. The CDR3 region has the DNA TGTGCCAGCAGCGAGGGCGGATTTAGCACAGATACGCAGTATTTT.

The V gene is TRBV15, the J gene TRBJ2-7; TRBD2 matches at 14 bases. Germline lookup yields CDR1 LNHNV and CDR2 YYDKDF (reference sequence). The junction had 8 bases not matched to a gene; V was cut back by 5 bases and J by 5 bases. CDR3 length: 16 residues. CDR3 region: CATSRAGTSGRHEQYF. The CDR3 DNA is TGTGCCACCAGCCGAGCCGGGACTAGCGGGAGACACGAGCAGTACTTC.

This clone has just a few counts. The chain joins TRBV5-1 to TRBJ1-2; D is uncertain. Germline V gene sequence: CDR1 SGHRS, CDR2 YFSETQ. V was shortened by 4 bases and J by 7 bases, with 17 bases between the two germline ends. This CDR3 is built from 14 residues. In DNA form, the CDR3 reads TGCGCCAGCAGCGCGAACGGGGTTACTTTTGGCTACACCTTC. Encoded protein: CASSANGVTFGYTF.

This chain uses TRBV24-1 with TRBJ2-3, with a tentative D call TRBD2 (6 bases). Germline V gene data show CDR1 as KGHDR and CDR2 as SFDVKD. This CDR3 is 13 amino acids long. V lost 11 bases and J lost 0, with 11 bases in between. In nucleotides, the CDR3 is TGTGCCATCGGGGGAGGAAGCACAGATACGCAGTATTTT. Residues: CAIGGGSTDTQYF.

This clone occurred once. The chain carries TRBV27 and TRBJ2-7; possibly TRBD1 for D (6 bases). Germline CDR1 reads MNHEY; CDR2 reads SMNVEV (reference sequence). V shed 8 bases and J shed 3 bases, with 20 bases lying between them. The CDR3 consists of 15 residues. The CDR3 DNA sequence: TGTGCCAGCGCCTCAACCGACAGGTTAAGCTACGAGCAGTACTTC. The encoded protein is CASASTDRLSYEQYF.

V usage is TRBV11-2 and J usage is TRBJ2-3, with 9 bases identical to TRBD1. This CDR3 region has 14 residues. Germline trimming cut 4 bases from V and 3 bases from J; bases unmatched to any gene: 2. The germline V gene has CDR1 SGHAT and CDR2 FQNNGV. CDR3 amino acids: CASSSDRGTDTQYF. CDR3 bases: TGTGCCAGCAGCTCGGACAGGGGAACAGATACGCAGTATTTT.

This clone was observed once. The genes are TRBV29-1 and TRBJ2-3; 12 nucleotides match TRBD2. V shed 7 bases and J 10 bases; nucleotides not matched to a gene: 12. Looked up from germline, CDR1 is SQVTM and CDR2 is ANQGSEA. This CDR3 comprises 14 residues. CDR3 nucleotide sequence: TGCAGCGGCGCCGGACTAGCGGGGTCCCGTTCGCAGTATTTT. Its translation: CSGAGLAGSRSQYF.

The rearrangement links TRBV7-9 to TRBJ1-1; D is unresolved. With 7 bases removed from V and 4 bases from J, the gap between germline ends came to 19 bases. From germline, CDR1 is SEHNR and CDR2 FQNEAQ (reference sequence). The CDR3 totals 15 residues. The CDR3 protein is CASTKERAGFTEAFF. In DNA form, the CDR3 reads TGTGCCAGCACCAAAGAGAGGGCCGGGTTCACTGAAGCTTTCTTT. Based on the CDR3 plus reference TRBV7-9 and TRBJ1-1, the full variable domain is DTGVSQNPRHKITKRGQNVTFRCDPISEHNRLYWYRQTLGQGPEFLTYFQNEAQLEKSRLLSDRFSAERPKGSFSTLEIQRTEQGDSAMYLCASTKERAGFTEAFFGQGTRLTVV.

This chain connects TRBV3-1 (or the pseudogene TRBV3-2) to TRBJ1-2; 9 nucleotides line up with TRBD1. The trim removed 3 bases at V and 8 bases at J, leaving 10 bases unmatched. This CDR3 comprises 15 residues. CDR1 is LGHDT, CDR2 YNNKEL, per germline (reference sequence). The CDR3 loop reads CASSQYRQGEGGYTF. CDR3 DNA: TGTGCCAGCAGCCAGTATCGACAGGGGGAAGGGGGCTACACCTTC.

This rearrangement joins TRBV25-1 to TRBJ1-6, with a tentative D call TRBD1 (6 bases). Trimming cost V 10 bases and J 7 bases, with 17 bases left between them. The length of the CDR3 is 14 residues. The V gene's germline CDR1 is MGHDK and CDR2 SYGVNS. The CDR3 spells CATSDSSPNSPLHF. DNA of the CDR3: TGTGCCACCTCGGACAGTAGTCCGAATTCACCCCTCCACTTT.

The V and J genes are TRBV6-5 and TRBJ1-1; D not resolved. The germline V gene has CDR1 MNHEY and CDR2 SVGAGI. The CDR3 consists of 11 residues. The ends were cut back, 0 bases at V and 9 bases at J, with 5 bases in the middle. The CDR3 nucleotides read TGTGCCAGCAGTTACTCGGCTCAAGCTTTCTTT. Its translation: CASSYSAQAFF.

The chain carries TRBV7-9 and TRBJ1-3; 9 bases match TRBD1. The CDR3 is 17 amino acids. Germline CDR1 SEHNR, CDR2 FQNEAQ (reference sequence). The ends lost 8 bases at V and 1 base at J; junction bases unmatched: 12. The CDR3 DNA follows: TGTGCCAGCGCTGTACCGGGACAGGGCCAATCTGGAAACACCATATATTTT. Amino acid sequence: CASAVPGQGQSGNTIYF.

V gene TRBV27 combines with J gene TRBJ2-1; D might be TRBD1 (5 bases). The CDR3 is 13 residues long. Trimming left V 3 bases short and J 5 bases short, with 8 bases between. CDR1 is MNHEY and CDR2 is SMNVEV in the germline V gene (reference sequence). The CDR3 nucleotides read TGTGCCAGCAGTTTCGGACAAGACAATGAGCAGTTCTTC. Encoded protein: CASSFGQDNEQFF.

V usage is TRBV7-9 and J usage is TRBJ1-1; D is perhaps TRBD1 (5 bases). Trimming took off 6 bases at V and 11 bases at J, with 22 bases between the two ends. The germline V gene has CDR1 SEHNR and CDR2 FQNEAQ (reference sequence). The CDR3 runs to 14 residues. The CDR3 sequence is CASRLVMGGTYAFF. CDR3 bases: TGTGCCAGCAGGCTAGTTATGGGGGGGACGTACGCTTTCTTT. Based on the CDR3 plus reference TRBV7-9 and TRBJ1-1, the full variable domain is DTGVSQNPRHKITKRGQNVTFRCDPISEHNRLYWYRQTLGQGPEFLTYFQNEAQLEKSRLLSDRFSAERPKGSFSTLEIQRTEQGDSAMYLCASRLVMGGTYAFFGQGTRLTVV.

The sample holds one count of this clone. CDR3 residues: CASSQAGGAFF. DNA for the CDR3: TGTGCCAGCAGCCAAGCCGGGGGAGCTTTCTTT. This rearrangement joins TRBV14 to TRBJ1-1, with D perhaps TRBD1 (5 bases). Trimming cost V 1 base and J 10 bases, with 7 bases left between them. Germline CDR1 and CDR2: SGHDN and FVKESK. This CDR3 is 11 amino acids long.